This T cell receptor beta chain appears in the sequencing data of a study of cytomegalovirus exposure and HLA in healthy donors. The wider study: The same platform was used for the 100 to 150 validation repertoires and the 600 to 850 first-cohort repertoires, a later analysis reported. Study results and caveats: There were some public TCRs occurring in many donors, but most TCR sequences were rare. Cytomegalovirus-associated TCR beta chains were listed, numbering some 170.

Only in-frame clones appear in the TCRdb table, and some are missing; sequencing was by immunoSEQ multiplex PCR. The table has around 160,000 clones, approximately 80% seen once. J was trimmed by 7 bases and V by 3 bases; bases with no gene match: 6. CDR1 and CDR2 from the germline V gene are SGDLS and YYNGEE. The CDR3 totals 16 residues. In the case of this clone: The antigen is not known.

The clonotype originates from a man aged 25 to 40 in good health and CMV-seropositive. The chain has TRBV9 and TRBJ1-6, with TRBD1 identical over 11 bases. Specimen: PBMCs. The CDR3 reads CASSASRDRGNSPLHF. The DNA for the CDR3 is TGTGCCAGCAGCGCGTCCCGGGACAGGGGGAATTCACCCCTCCACTTT. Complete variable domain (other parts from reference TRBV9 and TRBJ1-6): DSGVTQTPKHLITATGQRVTLRCSPRSGDLSVYWYQQSLDQGLQFLIQYYNGEERAKGNILERFSAQQFPDLHSELNLSSLELGDSALYFCASSASRDRGNSPLHFGNGTRLTVT.